This T cell receptor (beta chain) was identified in a study of blood T cell repertoires in COVID-19. Study as a whole: Acute and convalescent COVID-19 samples came from the United States, Italy and Spain. PBMCs, B-cell-depleted T cells, or T cells were the source of the cDNA or gDNA that made up the material.

As processed by the authors: Amplification with reference gene primers provided the estimates of nucleated cell counts. Sequencing used immunoSEQ multiplex PCR; TCRdb keeps in-frame clones, though not all of them. V and J calls and clone size are copied from that table; D and trimming were computed from the DNA. The sample has some 300,000 clones, 85% to 90% seen once. With V trimmed by 4 bases and J by 8 bases, 5 bases remained unmatched. This CDR3 has 14 amino acids. Germline assignment: CDR1 SGHRS and CDR2 YFSETQ. The sequenced sample was peripheral blood. This clonotype was obtained from a man between 65 and 79 years old with acute or convalescent COVID-19. V and J are TRBV5-1 and TRBJ2-1, with TRBD1 identical over 11 bases. In DNA form, the CDR3 reads TGCGCCAGCAGCCGGACAGGGGGCCACGATGAGCAGTTCTTC. Translating gives CASSRTGGHDEQFF.